One TCR beta chain is described in this entry. This sample was taken from a study of blood T cell repertoires in COVID-19. Study-level information: Donors in the United States, Italy and Spain gave samples during acute or convalescent COVID-19. T cells, B-cell-depleted T cells, or PBMCs provided the cDNA or gDNA that served as material.

In the authors' workflow: Quantification of nucleated cells was approximated via reference gene primer amplification. Repertoires were generated with immunoSEQ multiplex PCR, while TCRdb's copy carries only in-frame clones and drops some. V, J and clone size are taken as reported in that table, and D and trimming were inferred from the DNA itself. The sample lists fewer than 200,000 clones; around 82% were seen once. From germline, CDR1 is MNHNY and CDR2 SVGAGI (reference sequence). Trimming removed 6 bases at V and 5 bases at J, with 7 bases between. This CDR3 region has 11 residues. Sequenced sample: peripheral blood. The receptor was isolated from a man in his 60s who had recovered from COVID-19. V gene TRBV6-6 combines with J gene TRBJ2-5; D is uncertain. The CDR3 is CASRSGETQYF. The CDR3, as DNA: TGTGCCAGCAGGTCCGGGGAGACCCAGTACTTC.